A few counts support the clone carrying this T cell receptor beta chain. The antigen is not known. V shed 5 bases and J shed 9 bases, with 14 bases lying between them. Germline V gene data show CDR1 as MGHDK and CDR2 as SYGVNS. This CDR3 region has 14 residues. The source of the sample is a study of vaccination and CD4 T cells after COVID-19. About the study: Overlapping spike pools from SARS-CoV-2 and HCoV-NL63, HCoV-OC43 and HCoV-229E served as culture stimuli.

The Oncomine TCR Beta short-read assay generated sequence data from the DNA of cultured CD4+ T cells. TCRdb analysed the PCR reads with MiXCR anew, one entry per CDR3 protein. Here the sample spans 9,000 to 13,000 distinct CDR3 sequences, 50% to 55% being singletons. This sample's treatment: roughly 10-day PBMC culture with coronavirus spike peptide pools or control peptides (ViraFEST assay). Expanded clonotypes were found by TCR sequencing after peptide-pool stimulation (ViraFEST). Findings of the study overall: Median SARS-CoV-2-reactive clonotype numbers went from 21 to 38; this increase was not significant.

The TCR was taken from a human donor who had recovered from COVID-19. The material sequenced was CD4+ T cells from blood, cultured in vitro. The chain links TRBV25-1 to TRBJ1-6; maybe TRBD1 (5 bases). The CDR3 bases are TGTGCCAGCAGTTCACAAGGGGAGACTTCACCCCTCCACTTT. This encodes CASSSQGETSPLHF.